This TCR beta chain was sequenced during a study of T-cell reconstitution after alpha-beta-depleted transplantation in children. This clonotype occurred many times. Sequence at one end of the junction differs from germline and may be a read error. Unique molecular identifiers tagged the TCRbeta library. TCRdb itself ran the PCR reads through MiXCR, one entry per CDR3 protein. The data contain about 72,000 distinct CDR3 sequences, about 7% of them singletons. The receptor was isolated from a human donor who donated a stem cell graft to a child with acute lymphoblastic leukemia. Sample: PBMCs from the stem cell graft donor, taken from the stem cell graft.

CDR3 nucleotide sequence: TGCGCCAGCAGCCGGGACGGGACAGAGACTTTGTTC. It translates to CASSRDGTETLF. V and J are TRBV4-3 and TRBJ2-1; TRBD1 aligns across 7 bases. Germline values: CDR1 LGHNA, CDR2 YSLEER. The CDR3 runs 12 residues.